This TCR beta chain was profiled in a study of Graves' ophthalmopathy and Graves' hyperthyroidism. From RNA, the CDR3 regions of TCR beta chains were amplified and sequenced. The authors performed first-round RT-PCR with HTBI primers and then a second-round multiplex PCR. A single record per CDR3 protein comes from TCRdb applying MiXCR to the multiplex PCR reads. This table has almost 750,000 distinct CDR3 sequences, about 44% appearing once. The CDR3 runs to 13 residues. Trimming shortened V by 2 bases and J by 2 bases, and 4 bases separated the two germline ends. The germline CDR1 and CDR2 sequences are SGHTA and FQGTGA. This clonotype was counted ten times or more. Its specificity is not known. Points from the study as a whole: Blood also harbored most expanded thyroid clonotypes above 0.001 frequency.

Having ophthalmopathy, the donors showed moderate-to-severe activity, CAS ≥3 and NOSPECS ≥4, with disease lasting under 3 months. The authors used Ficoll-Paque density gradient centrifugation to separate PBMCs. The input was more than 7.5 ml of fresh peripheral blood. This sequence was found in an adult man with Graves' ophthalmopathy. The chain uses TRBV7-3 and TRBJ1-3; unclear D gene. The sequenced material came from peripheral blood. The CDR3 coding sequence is TGTGCCAGCAGCTTAGATCCTGGAAACACCATATATTTT. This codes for CASSLDPGNTIYF.